This entry concerns a single TCR beta chain. Antigen: not known. J was trimmed by 4 bases and V by 10 bases; bases with no gene match: 5. Germline CDR1 MNHEY, CDR2 SMNVEV (reference sequence). This CDR3 spans 12 amino acids. Unique molecular identifiers were incorporated during preparation of the TCRbeta library. Via MiXCR, TCRdb re-called the PCR reads, giving one row per CDR3 protein. The sample gives about 900,000 distinct CDR3 sequences, roughly 31% of which show up once; about 28% is in the top ten. These data belong to a study of T-cell reconstitution after alpha-beta-depleted transplantation in children. Study outcomes and limitations: Several hundred graft clones that had expanded were reportedly the source of alpha-beta T cells about two months after transplant. The main origin of T-cell counts and diversity one year after transplant was newly produced T cells. Diversity of TCRbeta at day 60 was high in some patients, arising from surviving recipient T cells and thymic progenitors.

The TCR originated in a boy under two years old who had a stem cell transplant for SCID, so the T cells may come from the graft donor. The sample was PBMCs, mostly from graft donor cells, taken 360 days after TCRalphabeta/CD19-depleted stem cell transplant. The chain combines TRBV27 with TRBJ2-3, with 7 bases that match TRBD2. The CDR3 DNA is TGTGCCACCGGACTAGGGCCAGATACGCAGTATTTT. This translates into CATGLGPDTQYF.